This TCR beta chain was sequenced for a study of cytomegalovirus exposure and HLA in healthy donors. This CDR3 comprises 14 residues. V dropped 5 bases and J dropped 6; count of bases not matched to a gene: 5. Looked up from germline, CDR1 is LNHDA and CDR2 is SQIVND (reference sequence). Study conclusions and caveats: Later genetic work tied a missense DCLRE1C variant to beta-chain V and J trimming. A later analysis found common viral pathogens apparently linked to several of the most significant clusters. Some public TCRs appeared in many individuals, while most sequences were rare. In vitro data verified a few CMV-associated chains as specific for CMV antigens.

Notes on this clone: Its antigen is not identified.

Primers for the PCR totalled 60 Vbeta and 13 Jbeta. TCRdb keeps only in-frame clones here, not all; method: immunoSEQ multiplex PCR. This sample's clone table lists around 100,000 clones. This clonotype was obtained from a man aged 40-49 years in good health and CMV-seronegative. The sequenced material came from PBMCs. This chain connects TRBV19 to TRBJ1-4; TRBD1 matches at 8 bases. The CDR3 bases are TGTGCCAGTAGTCTCAGGGGGCGAGATGAAAAACTGTTTTTT. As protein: CASSLRGRDEKLFF.